The 29 T cell receptor beta chains below come from one sample, sequenced in a study of blood T cell repertoires in COVID-19. The repertoire was sequenced with immunoSEQ multiplex PCR; TCRdb's copy has only in-frame clones and lacks some. The table lists tens of thousands of clones, 79% of them singletons. The sequenced material came from peripheral blood. These receptors were collected from a man aged 55 to 70 with active or convalescent COVID-19.

The chain joins TRBV29-1 to TRBJ2-5, with D perhaps matching TRBD1 (5 bases). CDR3 length equals 12 residues. CDR1 is SQVTM and CDR2 is ANQGSEA in the germline V gene. Trimming left V 7 bases short and J 2 bases short, with 11 bases between. CDR3 sequence reads: CSGAQGQETQYF. DNA for the CDR3: TGCAGCGGGGCTCAGGGTCAAGAGACCCAGTACTTC.

The chain combines TRBV4-1 with TRBJ1-6, with TRBD1 as a possible D gene (6 bases). This CDR3 spans 18 amino acids. In germline, CDR1 is MGHRA, CDR2 YSYEKL. The ends were cut back, 0 bases at V and 10 bases at J, with 22 bases in the middle. The CDR3 nucleotides are TGCGCCAGCAGCCAAGATCAGGGCAGGGGATTAGTGGGCTCACCCCTCCACTTT. Residues: CASSQDQGRGLVGSPLHF.

This clone was observed a single time. The chain has TRBV3-1 (or the pseudogene TRBV3-2) and TRBJ2-1; no firm D call. This CDR3 has 11 amino acids. The germline gives CDR1 LGHDT, CDR2 YNNKEL (reference sequence). V was pared by 1 base and J by 12 bases, with 7 bases between. As DNA, the CDR3 is TGTGCCAGCAGCCAAGCGGTGGTGCAGTTCTTC. This translates into CASSQAVVQFF.

This rearrangement joins TRBV6-2 or TRBV6-3 to TRBJ2-1; perhaps TRBD2 as D (5 bases). This CDR3 is 17 amino acids long. V lost 6 bases and J 0 bases, leaving 18 bases between the germline ends. Germline V gene data show CDR1 as MNHEY and CDR2 as SVGEGT. The CDR3 DNA sequence: TGTGCCAGCAGCCCTGAAAGCGGTGCTAGCTCCTACAATGAGCAGTTCTTC. Translating it yields CASSPESGASSYNEQFF.

This clone was found once. The chain combines TRBV4-1 with TRBJ2-1; 13 bases match TRBD2. The CDR3 length is 19 residues. V trimming: 4 bases; J trimming: 3 bases; junction bases outside the gene matches: 12. Germline CDR1 reads MGHRA; CDR2 reads YSYEKL. CDR3 DNA sequence: TGCGCCAGCAGCCCTCGGACTAGCGGGGGCCCCGGATTCTACAATGAGCAGTTCTTC. Translating it yields CASSPRTSGGPGFYNEQFF.

The rearrangement links TRBV7-9 to TRBJ2-3, with D perhaps matching TRBD2 (6 bases). V gave up 6 bases and J gave up 2 bases, with 12 bases separating them. CDR3 length: 14 amino acids. CDR1 is SEHNR and CDR2 is FQNEAQ in the germline V gene (reference sequence). CDR3 residues: CASRRDWITDTQYF. CDR3 sequence (DNA): TGTGCCAGCAGAAGGGACTGGATCACAGATACGCAGTATTTT.

The chain links TRBV19 to TRBJ2-3, with D hard to call. The germline V gene encodes CDR1 LNHDA and CDR2 SQIVND (reference sequence). CDR3 length: 12 residues. Trimming stripped 1 base from V and 6 bases from J, with 5 bases between. DNA for the CDR3: TGTGCCAGTAGTATAGCCCCGGATACGCAGTATTTT. It codes for CASSIAPDTQYF.

The chain uses TRBV5-6 and TRBJ1-2; tentatively, D is TRBD1 (5 bases). The CDR3 contains 12 residues. Trimming shortened V by 8 bases and J by 12 bases, and 20 bases separated the two germline ends. From germline, CDR1 is SGHDT and CDR2 YYEEEE. The CDR3 region is CASTKWDFGDTF. The CDR3 region has the DNA TGTGCCAGTACTAAATGGGACTTTGGGGACACCTTC.

The chain joins TRBV5-1 to TRBJ2-7; a possible D gene is TRBD1 (5 bases). This CDR3 contains 17 residues. CDR1 is SGHRS, CDR2 YFSETQ, per germline. V shed 5 bases and J shed 1 base, with 22 bases lying between them. The CDR3 protein is CASSSTGYQSFSYEQYF. The CDR3 DNA is TGCGCCAGCAGTTCAACAGGATACCAATCCTTTTCCTACGAGCAGTACTTC.

In this sample, this clone turned up a few times. This chain connects TRBV2 to TRBJ1-6; D ambiguous. With 3 bases removed from V and 7 bases from J, the gap between germline ends came to 13 bases. This CDR3 has 15 residues. Germline CDR1 SNHLY, CDR2 FYNNEI. CDR3 sequence reads: CASSDSLAANSPLHF. The CDR3 coding sequence is TGTGCCAGCAGTGATTCCCTGGCCGCAAATTCACCCCTCCACTTT.

The chain employs TRBV11-2 and TRBJ1-2; no clear D gene. Germline CDR1 reads SGHAT; CDR2 reads FQNNGV. The CDR3 spans 13 residues. Trimming removed 2 bases from V and 3 bases from J, with 7 bases in between. The CDR3 reads CASSLYADYGYTF. Written as DNA, the CDR3 is TGTGCCAGCAGCTTATACGCAGACTATGGCTACACCTTC.

The chain recombines TRBV5-6 with TRBJ1-6; D is undetermined. CDR1 SGHDT and CDR2 YYEEEE come from the germline V gene. V lost 4 bases to trimming and J lost 14 bases, with 16 bases between them. The length of the CDR3 is 13 residues. This CDR3 reads CASSPGPSGALHF. CDR3 bases: TGTGCCAGCAGCCCCGGGCCCAGCGGGGCCCTCCACTTT. The full variable domain, in which reference TRBV5-6 and TRBJ1-6 provide the parts outside the CDR3, is DAGVTQSPTHLIKTRGQQVTLRCSPKSGHDTVSWYQQALGQGPQFIFQYYEEEERQRGNFPDRFSGHQFPNYSSELNVNALLLGDSALYLCASSPGPSGALHFGNGTRLTVT.

V and J are TRBV4-2 and TRBJ1-2; D is uncertain. Germline V CDR1 and CDR2: LGHNA, YNFKEQ. V shed 0 bases and J shed 2 bases, with 16 bases lying between them. This CDR3 contains 17 residues. The CDR3: CASSQDPLDGANYGYTF. As DNA, the CDR3 is TGTGCCAGCAGCCAAGATCCACTAGACGGAGCGAACTATGGCTACACCTTC.

The chain links TRBV10-1 to TRBJ1-4; TRBD1 is a possible D gene (6 bases). Germline CDR1 and CDR2: WNHNN and SYGVQD (reference sequence). Trimming left V 4 bases short and J 0 bases short, with 9 bases between. CDR3 length: 15 residues. In DNA, the CDR3 is TGCGCCAGCAGTGCAGGGGCTGCAACTAATGAAAAACTGTTTTTT. It encodes CASSAGAATNEKLFF.

The V gene is TRBV28, the J gene TRBJ2-1; D is ambiguous. The CDR3 is 13 residues long. CDR1 and CDR2 (germline): MDHEN, SYDVKM. V gave up 6 bases and J gave up 6 bases, with 12 bases separating them. The CDR3 sequence: CASRQTVFNEQFF. In nucleotides, the CDR3 is TGTGCCAGCAGACAGACGGTGTTCAATGAGCAGTTCTTC.

This chain joins TRBV7-9 and TRBJ2-1, with D possibly being TRBD1 (7 bases). Trimming removed 4 bases at V and 4 bases at J, with 14 bases between. Germline assignment: CDR1 SEHNR and CDR2 FQNEAQ (reference sequence). The CDR3 loop spans 15 amino acids. In DNA form, the CDR3 reads TGTGCCAGCAGCTCATCAGGGGGGCAATACAATGAGCAGTTCTTC. Translating gives CASSSSGGQYNEQFF. Drawing the rest from reference TRBV7-9 and TRBJ2-1, the complete variable domain is DTGVSQNPRHKITKRGQNVTFRCDPISEHNRLYWYRQTLGQGPEFLTYFQNEAQLEKSRLLSDRFSAERPKGSFSTLEIQRTEQGDSAMYLCASSSSGGQYNEQFFGPGTRLTVL.

This clone was seen just once. The rearrangement uses TRBV7-9 and TRBJ2-7; D ambiguous. Between the trimmed V and J ends, which lost 7 bases and 3 bases, there was a span of 16 bases. Germline V lookup: CDR1 SEHNR, CDR2 FQNEAQ (reference sequence). The CDR3 runs 14 residues. CDR3 in amino acids: CASMVPQAGYEQYF. The CDR3 region has the DNA TGTGCCAGCATGGTCCCTCAGGCAGGCTACGAGCAGTACTTC.

This clone appeared a few times. The chain combines TRBV6-5 with TRBJ1-6; 7 bases map to TRBD1. V was pared by 5 bases and J by 5 bases, with 6 bases of the junction left unmatched. The CDR3 sequence is 15 residues long. Per the germline V gene, CDR1 is MNHEY and CDR2 is SVGAGI. The CDR3 is CASSKPGTDNSPLHF. The CDR3 nucleotides read TGTGCCAGCAGTAAACCCGGGACAGATAATTCACCCCTCCACTTT.

The chain employs TRBV5-8 and TRBJ1-2; tentatively, D is TRBD1 (6 bases). In germline, CDR1 is SGHTS, CDR2 YDEGEE. This CDR3 has 14 residues. V lost 3 bases, J lost 10 bases, and 19 bases lay in between. Here the CDR3 reads CASSSGRQALVYTF. DNA for the CDR3: TGTGCCAGCAGCTCCGGTCGACAGGCGCTCGTCTACACCTTC.

V and J are TRBV6-6 and TRBJ2-3; a weak D match, TRBD2 (6 bases). Germline assignment: CDR1 MNHNY and CDR2 SVGAGI (reference sequence). V lost 5 bases to trimming and J lost 2 bases, with 20 bases between them. The CDR3 consists of 17 residues. The CDR3 DNA reads TGTGCCAGCAGTCCCTCGAACGGGGACTTGTCCACAGATACGCAGTATTTT. It is translated as CASSPSNGDLSTDTQYF.

The genes are TRBV14 and TRBJ1-1; 8 bases are shared with TRBD1. J lost 3 bases, V lost 1 base, and 10 bases had no gene match. CDR3 length equals 17 residues. Germline lookup yields CDR1 SGHDN and CDR2 FVKESK. This CDR3 reads CASSQGDRPTRDTEAFF. The CDR3 DNA follows: TGTGCCAGCAGCCAAGGGGACAGGCCAACGAGGGACACTGAAGCTTTCTTT.

This chain joins TRBV29-1 and TRBJ2-1; 12 positions agree with TRBD2. The CDR3 is made up of 16 amino acids. The trim removed 3 bases at V and 5 bases at J, leaving 8 bases unmatched. The germline gives CDR1 SQVTM, CDR2 ANQGSEA. CDR3 loop: CSVDAYGLAGNNEQFF. The CDR3 bases are TGCAGCGTTGATGCCTACGGACTAGCGGGGAACAATGAGCAGTTCTTC.

The chain joins TRBV6-6 to TRBJ2-7; 8 bases fit TRBD1. The CDR3 sequence is 14 residues long. The trim removed 5 bases at V and 3 bases at J, leaving 6 bases unmatched. Germline assignment: CDR1 MNHNY and CDR2 SVGAGI (reference sequence). DNA of the CDR3: TGTGCCAGCAGTATCCAGGGACAGGTCTACGAGCAGTACTTC. Protein: CASSIQGQVYEQYF.

CDR3 coding DNA: TGTGCCAGGCAGGTCCAGAGGACTATCTATGGCTACACCTTC. Translating it yields CARQVQRTIYGYTF. V and J are TRBV21-1 and TRBJ1-2. TRBV21-1 is a pseudogene locus. The CDR3 length is 14 residues.

The chain has TRBV2 and TRBJ2-7; D may be TRBD1 (5 bases). The germline CDR1 and CDR2 sequences are SNHLY and FYNNEI. Trimming shortened V by 6 bases and J by 2 bases, and 5 bases separated the two germline ends. The CDR3 is 11 amino acids. CDR3 sequence (DNA): TGTGCCAGCAGGACAGCCTACGAGCAGTACTTC. Its translation: CASRTAYEQYF.

V is TRBV6-6 and J is TRBJ1-4; 12 positions agree with TRBD1. Germline-derived CDR1 and CDR2 are MNHNY and SVGAGI (reference sequence). The CDR3 loop spans 15 amino acids. V lost 6 bases and J lost 8; bases outside the gene matches: 7. CDR3 sequence (DNA): TGTGCCAGCAGAGATCCGGGACAGGGGGCCGAAAAACTGTTTTTT. Its translation is CASRDPGQGAEKLFF.

The chain recombines TRBV28 with TRBJ1-5, with D possibly being TRBD1 (5 bases). V was trimmed by 4 bases and J by 6 bases, leaving 16 bases between them. The CDR3 consists of 15 residues. Germline loops: CDR1 MDHEN, CDR2 SYDVKM. The CDR3: CASSSPGGVGQPQHF. In nucleotides, the CDR3 is TGTGCCAGCAGTTCCCCCGGGGGGGTTGGTCAGCCCCAGCATTTT. The complete variable domain, with remaining parts taken from reference TRBV28 and TRBJ1-5, reads DVKVTQSSRYLVKRTGEKVFLECVQDMDHENMFWYRQDPGLGLRLIYFSYDVKMKEKGDIPEGYSVSREKKERFSLILESASTNQTSMYLCASSSPGGVGQPQHFGDGTRLSIL.

This chain links TRBV24-1 with TRBJ2-3, with 10 bases matching TRBD1. Germline V gene sequence: CDR1 KGHDR, CDR2 SFDVKD. The CDR3 has 15 amino acids. Losses at the gene ends were 2 bases for V and 5 bases for J; bases not matched to a gene: 3. CDR3 DNA sequence: TGTGCCACCAGTGATTCGACAGGGGGCGGAGATACGCAGTATTTT. Residues: CATSDSTGGGDTQYF.

The DNA of the CDR3 is TGTGCCAGCAGCTTGGACACAGGGGAGACCCAGTACTTC. Its translation: CASSLDTGETQYF. The chain carries TRBV7-2 and TRBJ2-5, with D possibly matching TRBD1 (6 bases). V lost 3 bases and J lost 5, with 10 bases in between. This CDR3 is built from 13 residues. CDR1 is SGHTA, CDR2 FQGNSA, per germline.